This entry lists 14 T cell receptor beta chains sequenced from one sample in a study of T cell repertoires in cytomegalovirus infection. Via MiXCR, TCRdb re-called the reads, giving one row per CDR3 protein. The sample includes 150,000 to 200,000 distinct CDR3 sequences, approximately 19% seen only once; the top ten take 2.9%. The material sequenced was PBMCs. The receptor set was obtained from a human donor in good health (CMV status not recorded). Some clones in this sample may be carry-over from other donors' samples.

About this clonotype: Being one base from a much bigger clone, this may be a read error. The CDR3 loop reads CASSFELAGAETQYF. DNA for the CDR3: TGTGCCAGCAGCTTTGAGCTAGCGGGAGCGGAGACCCAGTACTTC. The genes are TRBV7-2 and TRBJ2-5; 10 bases map to TRBD2. The germline V gene has CDR1 SGHTA and CDR2 FQGNSA. V lost 3 bases and J lost 5; bases outside the gene matches: 6. CDR3 length: 15 amino acids.

The CDR3 here is CSGATGTETQYF. CDR3 nucleotides: TGCAGCGGTGCGACAGGGACGGAGACCCAGTACTTC. The chain combines TRBV29-1 with TRBJ2-5, with 7 bases fitting TRBD1. CDR1 is SQVTM, CDR2 ANQGSEA, per germline. The length of the CDR3 is 12 residues. Losses at the gene ends were 7 bases for V and 5 bases for J; bases not matched to a gene: 7.

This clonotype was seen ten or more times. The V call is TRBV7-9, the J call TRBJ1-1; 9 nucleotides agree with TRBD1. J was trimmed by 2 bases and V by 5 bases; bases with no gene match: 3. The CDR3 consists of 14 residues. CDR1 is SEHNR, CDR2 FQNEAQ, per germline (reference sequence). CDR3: CASSGQGYNTEAFF. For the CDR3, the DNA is TGTGCCAGCAGCGGACAGGGGTACAACACTGAAGCTTTCTTT.

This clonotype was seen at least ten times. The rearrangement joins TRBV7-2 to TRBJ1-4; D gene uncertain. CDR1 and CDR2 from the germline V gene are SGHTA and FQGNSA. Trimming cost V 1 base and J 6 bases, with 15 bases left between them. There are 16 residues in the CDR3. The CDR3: CASSLELQSFHEKLFF. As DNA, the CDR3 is TGTGCCAGCAGCTTAGAGCTCCAGTCGTTTCATGAAAAACTGTTTTTT.

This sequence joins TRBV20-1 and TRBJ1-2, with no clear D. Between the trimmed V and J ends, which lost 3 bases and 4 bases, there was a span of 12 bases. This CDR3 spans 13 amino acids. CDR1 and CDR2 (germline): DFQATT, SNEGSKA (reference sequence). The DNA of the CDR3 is TGCAGTGCTAGTAGGCAGGCTCTCTATGGCTACACCTTC. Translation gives CSASRQALYGYTF.

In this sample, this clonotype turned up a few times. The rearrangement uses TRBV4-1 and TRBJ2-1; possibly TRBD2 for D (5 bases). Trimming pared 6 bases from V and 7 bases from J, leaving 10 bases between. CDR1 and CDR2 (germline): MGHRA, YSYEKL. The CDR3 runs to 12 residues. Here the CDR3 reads CASSRPGNEQFF. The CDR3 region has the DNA TGCGCCAGCAGTCGCCCGGGGAATGAGCAGTTCTTC.

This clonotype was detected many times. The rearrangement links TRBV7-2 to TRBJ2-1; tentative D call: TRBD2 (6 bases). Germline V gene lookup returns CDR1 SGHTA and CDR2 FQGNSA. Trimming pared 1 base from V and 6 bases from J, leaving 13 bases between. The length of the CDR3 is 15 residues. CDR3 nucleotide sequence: TGTGCCAGCAGCTTAGATGGGGGGAGTATCAATGAGCAGTTCTTC. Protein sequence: CASSLDGGSINEQFF. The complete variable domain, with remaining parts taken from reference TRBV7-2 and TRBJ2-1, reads GAGVSQSPSNKVTEKGKDVELRCDPISGHTALYWYRQSLGQGLEFLIYFQGNSAPDKSGLPSDRFSAERTGGSVSTLTIQRTQQEDSAVYLCASSLDGGSINEQFFGPGTRLTVL.

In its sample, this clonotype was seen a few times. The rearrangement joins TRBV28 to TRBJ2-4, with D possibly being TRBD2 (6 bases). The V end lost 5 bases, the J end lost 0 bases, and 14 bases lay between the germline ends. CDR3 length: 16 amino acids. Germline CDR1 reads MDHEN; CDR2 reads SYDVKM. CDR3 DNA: TGTGCCAGCAGTCCTATGACTAGACTAGCCAAAAACATTCAGTACTTC. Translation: CASSPMTRLAKNIQYF.

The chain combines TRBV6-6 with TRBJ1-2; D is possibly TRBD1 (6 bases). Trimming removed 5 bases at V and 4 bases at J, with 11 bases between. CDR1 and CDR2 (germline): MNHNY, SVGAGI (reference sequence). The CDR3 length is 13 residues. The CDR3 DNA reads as TGTGCCAGCAGTACTACAGGGTTCTATGGCTACACCTTC. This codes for CASSTTGFYGYTF.

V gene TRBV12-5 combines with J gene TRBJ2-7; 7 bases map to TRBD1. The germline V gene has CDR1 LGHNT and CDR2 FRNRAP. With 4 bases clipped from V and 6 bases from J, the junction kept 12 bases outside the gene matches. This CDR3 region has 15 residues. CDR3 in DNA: TGTGCTAGTGGTTCTGTCTTCCCCTCAGGGGGCGAGCAGTACTTC. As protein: CASGSVFPSGGEQYF.

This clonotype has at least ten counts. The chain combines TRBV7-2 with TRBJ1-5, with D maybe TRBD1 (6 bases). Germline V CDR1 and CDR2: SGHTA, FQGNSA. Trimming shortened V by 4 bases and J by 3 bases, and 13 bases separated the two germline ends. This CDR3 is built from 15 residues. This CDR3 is CASSWTEATNQPQHF. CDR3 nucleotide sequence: TGTGCCAGCAGCTGGACAGAAGCTACCAATCAGCCCCAGCATTTT.

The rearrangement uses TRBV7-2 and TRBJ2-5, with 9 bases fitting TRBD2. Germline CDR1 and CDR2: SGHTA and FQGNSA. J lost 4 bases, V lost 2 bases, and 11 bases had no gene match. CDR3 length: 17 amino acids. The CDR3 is CASSLLPGAAGGETQYF. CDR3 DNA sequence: TGTGCCAGCAGCTTACTCCCGGGCGCAGCGGGAGGAGAGACCCAGTACTTC.

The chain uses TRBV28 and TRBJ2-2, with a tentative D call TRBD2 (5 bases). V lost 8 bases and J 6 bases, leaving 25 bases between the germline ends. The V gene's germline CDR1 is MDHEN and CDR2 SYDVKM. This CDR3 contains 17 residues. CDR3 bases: TGTGCCAGCGAGGGTTCTCGAGGGATGTCGCGCCCCGGGGAGCTGTTTTTT. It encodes CASEGSRGMSRPGELFF.

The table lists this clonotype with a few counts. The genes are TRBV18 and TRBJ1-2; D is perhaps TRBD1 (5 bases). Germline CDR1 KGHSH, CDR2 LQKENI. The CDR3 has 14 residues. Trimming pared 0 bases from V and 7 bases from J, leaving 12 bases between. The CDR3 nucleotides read TGTGCCAGCTCACCACCTCCGGGACCAAGTGGCTACACCTTC. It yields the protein CASSPPPGPSGYTF.